This T cell receptor (beta chain) stems from a study of regulatory T cells in long-lasting Graves disease. Notes on the study in general: Peripheral blood was the sole material, not thyroid tissue. Persistent cases favored TRBV28, TRBJ1-2 and TRBJ2-5.

At least ten counts were recorded for this clonotype. Its specificity is not known. This CDR3 contains 14 residues. Germline values: CDR1 SGHRS, CDR2 YFSETQ. V dropped 3 bases and J dropped 3 bases, with 12 bases sitting between them. iRepertoire HTBI primers and Arm-PCR of CDR3 regions built TCR beta libraries. One entry per CDR3 protein results from TCRdb running MiXCR on the multiplex PCR reads. The repertoire holds roughly 560,000 distinct CDR3 sequences, with 15% to 20% as singletons. Time point: newly diagnosed GD, antithyroid drugs for less than 3 months. Following extraction of RNA from PBMCs, that RNA was used to make the TCR library. The data were also submitted as part of a second study, on T cells in Graves' hyperthyroidism and ophthalmopathy. As that report states: First-round RT-PCR targeting the TCR CDR3 was performed with the HTBI primer set. Ophthalmopathy was model-predicted a median 6.5 months pre-onset.

The sample in question was peripheral blood mononuclear cells (PBMCs), obtained at new diagnosis, from a patient treated with antithyroid drugs. This chain links TRBV5-1 with TRBJ1-1; tentative D call: TRBD1 (5 bases). The TCR originated in a woman aged 35 to 59 with Graves disease. This CDR3 reads CASSSGPGDTEAFF. CDR3 sequence (DNA): TGCGCCAGCAGCTCAGGGCCCGGGGACACTGAAGCTTTCTTT.